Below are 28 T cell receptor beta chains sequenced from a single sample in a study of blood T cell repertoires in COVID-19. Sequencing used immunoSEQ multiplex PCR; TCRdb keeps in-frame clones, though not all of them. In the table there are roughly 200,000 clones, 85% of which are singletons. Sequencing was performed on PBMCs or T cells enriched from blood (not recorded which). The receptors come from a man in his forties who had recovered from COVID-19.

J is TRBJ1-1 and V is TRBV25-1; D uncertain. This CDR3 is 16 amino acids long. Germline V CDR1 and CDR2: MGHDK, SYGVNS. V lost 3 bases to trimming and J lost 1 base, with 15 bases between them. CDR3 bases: TGTGCCAGCAGTGATAGAAACAGCCCCTCGAACACTGAAGCTTTCTTT. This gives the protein CASSDRNSPSNTEAFF.

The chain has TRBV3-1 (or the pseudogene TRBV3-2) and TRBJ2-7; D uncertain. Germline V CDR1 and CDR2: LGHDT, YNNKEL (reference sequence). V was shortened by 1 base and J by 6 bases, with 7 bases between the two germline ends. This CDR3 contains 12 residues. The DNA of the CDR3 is TGTGCCAGCAGCCAAGTGCGAGCCGAGCAGTACTTC. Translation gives CASSQVRAEQYF.

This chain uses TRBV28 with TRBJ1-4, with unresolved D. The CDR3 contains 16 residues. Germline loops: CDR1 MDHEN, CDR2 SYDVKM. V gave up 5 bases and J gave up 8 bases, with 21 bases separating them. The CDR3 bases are TGTGCCAGCAGTAGAGAGGCAGAGGGAATAAAGGAAAAACTGTTTTTT. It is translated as CASSREAEGIKEKLFF.

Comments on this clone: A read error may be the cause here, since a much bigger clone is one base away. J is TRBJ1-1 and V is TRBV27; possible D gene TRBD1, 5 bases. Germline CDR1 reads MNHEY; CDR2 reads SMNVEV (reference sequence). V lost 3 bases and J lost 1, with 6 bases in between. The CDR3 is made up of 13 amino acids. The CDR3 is CASSFRENTEAFF. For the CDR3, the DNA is TGTGCCAGCAGTTTCAGGGAGAACACTGAAGCTTTCTTT.

The CDR3 here is CASSPLAAGAFYNEQFF. CDR3 coding DNA: TGCGCCAGCAGCCCCTTGGCGGCGGGAGCTTTCTACAATGAGCAGTTCTTC. The chain uses TRBV4-1 and TRBJ2-1; 7 bases are a match to TRBD2. Looked up from germline, CDR1 is MGHRA and CDR2 is YSYEKL. This CDR3 spans 17 amino acids. Trimming took 4 bases from V and 3 from J; bases not matched to a gene: 12.

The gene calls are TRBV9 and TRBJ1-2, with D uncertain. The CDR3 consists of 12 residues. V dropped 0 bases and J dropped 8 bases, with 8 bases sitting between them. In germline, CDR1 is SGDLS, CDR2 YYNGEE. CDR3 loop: CASSVGGGGYTF. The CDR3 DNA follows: TGTGCCAGCAGCGTAGGAGGCGGCGGCTACACCTTC.

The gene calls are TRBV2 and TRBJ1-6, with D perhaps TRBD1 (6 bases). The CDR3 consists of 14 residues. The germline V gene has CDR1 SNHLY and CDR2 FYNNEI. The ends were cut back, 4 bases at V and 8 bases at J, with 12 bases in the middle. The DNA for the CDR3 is TGTGCCAGCAGTGGGGGCAGGGGAGATTCACCCCTCCACTTT. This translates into CASSGGRGDSPLHF.

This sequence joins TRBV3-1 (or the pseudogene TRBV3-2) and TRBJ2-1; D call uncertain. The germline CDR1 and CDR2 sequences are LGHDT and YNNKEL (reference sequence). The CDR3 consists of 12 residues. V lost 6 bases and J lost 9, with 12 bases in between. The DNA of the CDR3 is TGTGCCAGCAGGCGAGGTCTTGGTGAGCAGTTCTTC. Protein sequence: CASRRGLGEQFF.

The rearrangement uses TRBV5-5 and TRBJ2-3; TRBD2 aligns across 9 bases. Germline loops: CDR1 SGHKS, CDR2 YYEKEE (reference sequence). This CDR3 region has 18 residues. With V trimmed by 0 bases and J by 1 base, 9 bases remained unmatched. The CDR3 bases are TGTGCCAGCAGCTTGGAGGCAATAGCGGGAGTTGGCACAGATACGCAGTATTTT. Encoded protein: CASSLEAIAGVGTDTQYF.

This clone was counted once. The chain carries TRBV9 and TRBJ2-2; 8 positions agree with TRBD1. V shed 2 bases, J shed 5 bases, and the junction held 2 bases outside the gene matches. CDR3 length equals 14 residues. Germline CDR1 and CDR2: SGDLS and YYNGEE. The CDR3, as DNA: TGTGCCAGCAGCGTCAGACAGGGGACCGGGGAGCTGTTTTTT. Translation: CASSVRQGTGELFF.

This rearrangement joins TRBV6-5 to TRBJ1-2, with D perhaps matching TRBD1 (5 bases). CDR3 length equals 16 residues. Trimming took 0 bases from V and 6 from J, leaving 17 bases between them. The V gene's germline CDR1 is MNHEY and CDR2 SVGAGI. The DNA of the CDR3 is TGTGCCAGCAGTTACTCGATTACAGGTTCCTATGATGGCTACACCTTC. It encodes CASSYSITGSYDGYTF.

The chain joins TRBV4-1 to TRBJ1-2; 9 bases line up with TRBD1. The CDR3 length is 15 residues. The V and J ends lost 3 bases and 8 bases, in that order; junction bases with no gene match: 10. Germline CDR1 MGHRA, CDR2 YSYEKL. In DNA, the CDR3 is TGCGCCAGCAGCCATCCCGGGACAGGGAGGGAAGGCTACACCTTC. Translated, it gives CASSHPGTGREGYTF.

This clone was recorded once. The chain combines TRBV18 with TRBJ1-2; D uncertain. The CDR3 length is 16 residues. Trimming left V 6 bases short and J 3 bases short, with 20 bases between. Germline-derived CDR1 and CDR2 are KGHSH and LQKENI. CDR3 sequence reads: CASSRVGWSEDYGYTF. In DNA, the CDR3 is TGTGCCAGCTCTCGAGTAGGTTGGAGTGAGGACTATGGCTACACCTTC.

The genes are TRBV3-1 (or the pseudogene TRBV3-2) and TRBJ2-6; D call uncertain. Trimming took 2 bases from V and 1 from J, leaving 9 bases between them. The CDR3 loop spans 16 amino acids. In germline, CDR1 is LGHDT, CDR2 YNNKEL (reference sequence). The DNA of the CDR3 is TGTGCCAGCAGCCAACTTCAGGAATCTGGGGCCAACGTCCTGACTTTC. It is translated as CASSQLQESGANVLTF.

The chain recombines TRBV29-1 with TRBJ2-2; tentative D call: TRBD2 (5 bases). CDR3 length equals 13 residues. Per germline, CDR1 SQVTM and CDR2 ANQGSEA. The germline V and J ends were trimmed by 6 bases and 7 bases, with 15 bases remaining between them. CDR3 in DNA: TGCAGCGTAACTACGGACGGAGGCGGGGAGCTGTTTTTT. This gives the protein CSVTTDGGGELFF.

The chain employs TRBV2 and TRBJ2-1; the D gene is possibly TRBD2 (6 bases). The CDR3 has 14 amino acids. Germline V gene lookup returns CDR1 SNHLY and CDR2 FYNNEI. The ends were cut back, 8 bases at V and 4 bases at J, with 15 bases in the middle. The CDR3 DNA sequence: TGTGCCAGCTTTGGAGGTAGCGGATACAATGAGCAGTTCTTC. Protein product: CASFGGSGYNEQFF.

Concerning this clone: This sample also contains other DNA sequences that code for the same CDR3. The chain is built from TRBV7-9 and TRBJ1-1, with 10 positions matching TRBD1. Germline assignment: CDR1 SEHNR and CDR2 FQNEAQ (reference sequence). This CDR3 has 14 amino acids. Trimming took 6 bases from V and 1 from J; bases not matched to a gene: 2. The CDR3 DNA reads TGTGCCAGCAGTTGGGACAGGGGGAACACTGAAGCTTTCTTT. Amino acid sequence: CASSWDRGNTEAFF.

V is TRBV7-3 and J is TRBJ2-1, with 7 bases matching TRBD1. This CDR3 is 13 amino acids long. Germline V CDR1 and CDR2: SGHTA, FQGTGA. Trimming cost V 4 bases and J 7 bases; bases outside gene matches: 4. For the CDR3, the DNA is TGTGCCAGCAGCTCCAGACAGGGTAATGAGCAGTTCTTC. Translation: CASSSRQGNEQFF. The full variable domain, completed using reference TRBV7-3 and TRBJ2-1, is GAGVSQTPSNKVTEKGKYVELRCDPISGHTALYWYRQSLGQGPEFLIYFQGTGAADDSGLPNDRFFAVRPEGSVSTLKIQRTERGDSAVYLCASSSRQGNEQFFGPGTRLTVL.

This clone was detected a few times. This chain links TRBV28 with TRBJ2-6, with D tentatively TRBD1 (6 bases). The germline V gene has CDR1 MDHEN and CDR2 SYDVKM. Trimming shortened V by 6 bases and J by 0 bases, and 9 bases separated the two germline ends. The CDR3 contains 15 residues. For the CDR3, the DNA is TGTGCCAGCAGCGAAGGGGGCTCTGGGGCCAACGTCCTGACTTTC. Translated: CASSEGGSGANVLTF.

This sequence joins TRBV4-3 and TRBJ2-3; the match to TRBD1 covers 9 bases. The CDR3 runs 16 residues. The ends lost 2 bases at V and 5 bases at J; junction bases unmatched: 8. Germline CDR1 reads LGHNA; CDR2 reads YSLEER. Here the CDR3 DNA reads TGCGCCAGCAGCCAAACCGGGACAGGGTGGTTAGATACGCAGTATTTT. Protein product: CASSQTGTGWLDTQYF.

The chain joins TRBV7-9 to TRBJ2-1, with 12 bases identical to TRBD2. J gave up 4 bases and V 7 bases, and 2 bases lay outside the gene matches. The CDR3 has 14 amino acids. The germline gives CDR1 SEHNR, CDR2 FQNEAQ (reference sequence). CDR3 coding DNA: TGTGCCAGCACGCTAGCGGGAGGGTACAATGAGCAGTTCTTC. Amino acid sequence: CASTLAGGYNEQFF.

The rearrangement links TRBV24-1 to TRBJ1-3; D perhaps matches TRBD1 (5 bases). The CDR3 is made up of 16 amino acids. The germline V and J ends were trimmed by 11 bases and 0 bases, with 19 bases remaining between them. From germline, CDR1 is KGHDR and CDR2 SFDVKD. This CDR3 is CANPGDSDVSGNTIYF. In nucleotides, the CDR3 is TGTGCCAACCCCGGTGACAGTGATGTCTCTGGAAACACCATATATTTT.

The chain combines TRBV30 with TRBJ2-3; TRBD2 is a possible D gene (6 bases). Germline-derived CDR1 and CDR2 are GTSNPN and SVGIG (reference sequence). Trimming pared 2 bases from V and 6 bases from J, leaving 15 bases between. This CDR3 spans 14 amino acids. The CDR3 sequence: CAWSRVKGGDTQYF. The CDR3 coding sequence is TGTGCCTGGAGTCGGGTGAAGGGAGGCGATACGCAGTATTTT.

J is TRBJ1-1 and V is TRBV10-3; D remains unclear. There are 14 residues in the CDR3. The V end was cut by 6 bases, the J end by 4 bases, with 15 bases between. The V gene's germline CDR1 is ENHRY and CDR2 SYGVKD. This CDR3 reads CAISGSREATEAFF. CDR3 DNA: TGTGCCATCAGCGGGAGCAGAGAAGCCACTGAAGCTTTCTTT.

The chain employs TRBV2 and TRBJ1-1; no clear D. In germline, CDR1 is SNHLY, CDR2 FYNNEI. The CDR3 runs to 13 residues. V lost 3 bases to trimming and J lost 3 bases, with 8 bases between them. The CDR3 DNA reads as TGTGCCAGCAGTGATCTGCGGGACACTGAAGCTTTCTTT. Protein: CASSDLRDTEAFF.

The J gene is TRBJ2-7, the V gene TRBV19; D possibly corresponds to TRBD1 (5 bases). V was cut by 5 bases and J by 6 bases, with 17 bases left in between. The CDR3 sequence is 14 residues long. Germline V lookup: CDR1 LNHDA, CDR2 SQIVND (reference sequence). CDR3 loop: CASSPRVGASEQYF. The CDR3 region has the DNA TGTGCCAGTAGTCCCCGAGTTGGGGCCTCCGAGCAGTACTTC.

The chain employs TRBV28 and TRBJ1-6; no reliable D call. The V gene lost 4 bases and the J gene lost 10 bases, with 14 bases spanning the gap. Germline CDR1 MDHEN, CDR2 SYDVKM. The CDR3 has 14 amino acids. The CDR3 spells CASSSGSVKSPLHF. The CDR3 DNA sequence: TGTGCCAGCAGTTCCGGGTCGGTCAAGTCACCCCTCCACTTT.

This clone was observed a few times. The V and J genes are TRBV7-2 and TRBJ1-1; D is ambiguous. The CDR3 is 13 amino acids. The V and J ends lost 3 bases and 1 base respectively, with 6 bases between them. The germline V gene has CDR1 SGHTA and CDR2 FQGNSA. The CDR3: CASSFYRNTEAFF. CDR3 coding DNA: TGTGCCAGCAGCTTTTATAGGAACACTGAAGCTTTCTTT.